One sample yielded the 4 T cell receptor beta chains listed below, sequenced in a study of blood T cells in healthy people across ages (dated by TCRdb to the mid-2010s). The method behind the library was 5' RACE. TCRdb shows the sequencer as Illumina HiSeq 2500. The second PCR ran for roughly 6 to 11 cycles and used a J-beta primer mix along with a sample-barcoded 5' primer. TCRdb ran its own pipeline on the public reads, namely fastp trimming at Q25 and MiXCR clone calling, and kept in-frame beta chains. Every distinct CDR3 protein forms one entry, paired with its most common genes and DNA. Across this sample there are over a million distinct CDR3 sequences, with over 35% seen only once. Around 18% of the sample comes from the top ten. Sequences were obtained from blood. All receptors derive from a woman aged 60-75 years in good health.

The rearrangement links TRBV9 to TRBJ2-3; D might be TRBD2 (6 bases). Trimming pared 1 base from V and 0 bases from J, leaving 15 bases between. Per the germline V gene, CDR1 is SGDLS and CDR2 is YYNGEE. This CDR3 has 17 residues. CDR3 nucleotides: TGTGCCAGCAGCGTAAGGAGGAGGGCAGAAAGCACAGATACGCAGTATTTT. Encoded protein: CASSVRRRAESTDTQYF. Full variable domain (remainder filled in from reference TRBV9 and TRBJ2-3): DSGVTQTPKHLITATGQRVTLRCSPRSGDLSVYWYQQSLDQGLQFLIQYYNGEERAKGNILERFSAQQFPDLHSELNLSSLELGDSALYFCASSVRRRAESTDTQYFGPGTRLTVL.

This clonotype was seen a few times. The chain recombines TRBV5-1 with TRBJ2-6, with D tentatively TRBD1 (7 bases). CDR3 length equals 18 residues. CDR1 SGHRS and CDR2 YFSETQ come from the germline V gene. With 3 bases removed from V and 0 bases from J, the gap between germline ends came to 16 bases. This CDR3 is CASSSTGGQISGANVLTF. CDR3 coding DNA: TGCGCCAGCAGCTCGACCGGGGGACAGATCTCTGGGGCCAACGTCCTGACTTTC. Variable domain in full (rest from reference TRBV5-1 and TRBJ2-6): KAGVTQTPRYLIKTRGQQVTLSCSPISGHRSVSWYQQTPGQGLQFLFEYFSETQRNKGNFPGRFSGRQFSNSRSEMNVSTLELGDSALYLCASSSTGGQISGANVLTFGAGSRLTVL.

This sequence joins TRBV20-1 and TRBJ2-5, with TRBD2 as a possible D gene (6 bases). The CDR3 extends over 15 amino acids. The germline V gene has CDR1 DFQATT and CDR2 SNEGSKA (reference sequence). Trimming pared 3 bases from V and 4 bases from J, leaving 18 bases between. CDR3 sequence: CSASYNSGGIETQYF. CDR3 bases: TGCAGTGCTAGCTATAATAGCGGAGGAATAGAGACCCAGTACTTC.

This chain uses TRBV5-1 with TRBJ2-5; 9 bases are a match to TRBD1. Trimming removed 3 bases from V and 11 bases from J; junction bases left unmatched: 14. Germline V gene lookup returns CDR1 SGHRS and CDR2 YFSETQ. CDR3 length equals 15 residues. CDR3 DNA sequence: TGCGCCAGCAGCTCCGGGACAGGGTCGATCAATGAGCAGTACTTC. This sequence encodes CASSSGTGSINEQYF.